The rows below give T cell receptor beta chains drawn from one sample of a study of blood T cell repertoires in COVID-19. The protocol was immunoSEQ multiplex PCR, while the TCRdb copy is restricted to in-frame clones and leaves out a portion. Of 69,000 or so clones in the sample, under 85% are singletons; the top ten hold about an eighth. Sequencing was done on a sample of peripheral blood. The receptors were sampled from a man in his fifties with COVID-19, enrolled during active disease. CDR3s include the opening cysteine and the closing phenylalanine or tryptophan. D genes are given only for firm matches. Clone size is given for some rows only: seen once, a few or many times, or a class if the clone is expanded.

clone size	D gene	J gene	V gene	CDR3 DNA	CDR3 protein
.	TRBD1	TRBJ1-5	TRBV4-2	TGTGCCAGCAGCCAGAGGACAGGGGAAGGCAATCAGCCCCAGCATTTT	CASSQRTGEGNQPQHF
.	.	TRBJ2-5	TRBV4-1	TGCGCCAGCAGCCAAGACCCCGGCAGGGTCGGGGGGACCCAGTACTTC	CASSQDPGRVGGTQYF
.	TRBD1	TRBJ1-4	TRBV19	TGTGCCAGTAGTGCCCCCGGGACAGGGAGTGAAAAACTGTTTTTT	CASSAPGTGSEKLFF
.	.	TRBJ1-1	TRBV7-6	TGTGCCAGCAGCTTAGGCGGACGGGCGGGCACTGAAGCTTTCTTT	CASSLGGRAGTEAFF
.	.	TRBJ2-5	TRBV14	TGTGCCAGCAGCGGACAGTTCCAAGAGACCCAGTACTTC	CASSGQFQETQYF
.	TRBD1	TRBJ2-3	TRBV4-2	TGTGCCAGCAGCCATAAGACAGGGGACACAGATACGCAGTATTTT	CASSHKTGDTDTQYF
once	.	TRBJ1-1	TRBV12-3/TRBV12-4	TGTGCCAGCAGTGTTAGCACTGAAGCTTTCTTT	CASSVSTEAFF
once	TRBD2	TRBJ2-1	TRBV7-6	TGTGCCAGCAGCTTAAATGTGGGACTAGCGGCCTTAGGGGATGAGCAGTTCTTC	CASSLNVGLAALGDEQFF
.	TRBD1	TRBJ1-2	TRBV4-1	TGCGCCAGCAGCCATATCATTCGGGACAGCCACGAAAACTATGGCTACACCTTC	CASSHIIRDSHENYGYTF
.	TRBD2	TRBJ2-7	TRBV18	TGTGCCAGCTCACCACCCGGGAGGCTAGGCGAGCAGTACTTC	CASSPPGRLGEQYF
.	TRBD1	TRBJ1-2	TRBV20-1	TGCAGTGCTAGTGGGACAGCAACTAACTATGGCTACACCTTC	CSASGTATNYGYTF
.	.	TRBJ2-7	TRBV21-1	TGTGCCAGCAGCAGGGGACAGAAGTTTATCGAGCAGTACTTC	CASSRGQKFIEQYF
.	TRBD1	TRBJ2-2	TRBV5-1	TGCGCCAGCGCTGGGGGGACAGGGGTCACCGGGGAGCTGTTTTTT	CASAGGTGVTGELFF
.	.	TRBJ2-7	TRBV7-9	TGTGCCAGCAGCCGAGGGTTCTACGAGCAGTACTTC	CASSRGFYEQYF
.	.	TRBJ1-1	TRBV24-1	TGTGCCACCAGTGATTTGCAAGCATCTCGCTCAGGGGCGCGTAGCACTGAAGCTTTCTTT	CATSDLQASRSGARSTEAFF
few	.	TRBJ1-2	TRBV27	TGTGCCAGCAGTTTAAAATCATTCTATGGCTACACCTTC	CASSLKSFYGYTF
.	.	TRBJ2-3	TRBV24-1	TGTGCCACCAGCGATCAGAGCCTAGACACAGATACGCAGTATTTT	CATSDQSLDTDTQYF
.	.	TRBJ1-2	TRBV19	TGTGCCAGTAGTATAGAGGCAGGGCATGGCTACACCTTC	CASSIEAGHGYTF
.	TRBD2	TRBJ2-2	TRBV18	TGTGCCAGCTCACCACCGGTGCAATATCCGGGGGGCACCGGGGAGCTGTTTTTT	CASSPPVQYPGGTGELFF
.	TRBD1	TRBJ1-2	TRBV7-9	TGTGCCAGCAGCGTCCCCGGGACAGGGGTATTTGGCTACACCTTC	CASSVPGTGVFGYTF
.	.	TRBJ2-4	TRBV7-2	TGTGCCAGCAGCCCCTACTTCGGGACAAAAAACATTCAGTACTTC	CASSPYFGTKNIQYF
.	.	TRBJ1-2	TRBV11-2	TGTGCCAGCAGCTCACCGCGGGGGCCACCCTATGGCTACACCTTC	CASSSPRGPPYGYTF
.	.	TRBJ1-5	TRBV6-6	TGTGCCAGCCGAGGCAATAGCAATCAGCCCCAGCATTTT	CASRGNSNQPQHF
.	.	TRBJ1-5	TRBV6-5	TGTGCCAGCAGGTCTAAGTCGCCGAGCAATCAGCCCCAGCATTTT	CASRSKSPSNQPQHF
.	TRBD2	TRBJ2-1	TRBV7-7	TGTGCCAGCAGTCCTAGACTAGCGGACTCCTACAATGAGCAGTTCTTC	CASSPRLADSYNEQFF
.	.	TRBJ2-7	TRBV29-1	TGCAGCGTTGCTGGACTCTCTGGGGAGCAGTACTTC	CSVAGLSGEQYF
.	.	TRBJ2-5	TRBV5-1	TGCGCCAGCAGCGAAACAGGGAGCGATACCCAGTACTTC	CASSETGSDTQYF
.	TRBD1	TRBJ2-7	TRBV11-2	TGTGCCAGCAGCGTCACACGAGGGACAGCCTACGAGCAGTACTTC	CASSVTRGTAYEQYF
.	TRBD1	TRBJ2-2	TRBV7-9	TGTGCCAGCAGCAGTGGGGCGGGACAGGGAGCTTCGAACACCGGGGAGCTGTTTTTT	CASSSGAGQGASNTGELFF
.	.	TRBJ1-4	TRBV4-1	TGCGCCAGCTCGAATTGGGAGAATGAAAAACTGTTTTTT	CASSNWENEKLFF
.	.	TRBJ1-1	TRBV7-3	TGTGCCAGCAGCTTAATGGGCGGGACGGTGCATGAAGCTTTCTTT	CASSLMGGTVHEAFF
.	.	TRBJ1-3	TRBV19	TGTGCCAGTAGTATTGCGAAATTCGCCGGAAACACCATATATTTT	CASSIAKFAGNTIYF
.	TRBD1	TRBJ1-6	TRBV27	TGTGCCAGCAGTCGAACAGGGGTGGGCAATTCACCCCTCCACTTT	CASSRTGVGNSPLHF
.	.	TRBJ1-2	TRBV19	TGTGCCAGTGGTGAGGGAGGGGCATCTGGCTACACCTTC	CASGEGGASGYTF
.	TRBD2	TRBJ2-1	TRBV25-1	TGTGCCAGCAGTGAATGGGGTAGCGGGGGCTCCTACAATGAGCAGTTCTTC	CASSEWGSGGSYNEQFF
.	TRBD1	TRBJ2-4	TRBV18	TGTGCCAGCTCACTATTTGGTCCGGGGACAGCGAAAAACATTCAGTACTTC	CASSLFGPGTAKNIQYF
.	.	TRBJ2-3	TRBV19	TGTGCCAGTAGTATAGGCCAGGGGTTCGCAGATACGCAGTATTTT	CASSIGQGFADTQYF
.	.	TRBJ2-5	TRBV30	TGTGCCTGGAGTGTACTAGGCCCCCTAGAGACCCAGTACTTC	CAWSVLGPLETQYF
.	TRBD2	TRBJ2-5	TRBV5-1	TGCGCCAGCAGCCTCTCGACTAGCGGGGGAAAGACCCAGTACTTC	CASSLSTSGGKTQYF
.	TRBD1	TRBJ2-3	TRBV7-2	TGTGCCAGCACGGGACAGGGCATTACTACAGATACGCAGTATTTT	CASTGQGITTDTQYF
many	.	TRBJ1-2	TRBV7-9	TGTGCCAGCAGCTCCCCTCGAGTATCCTGTGGCTACACCTTC	CASSSPRVSCGYTF
.	TRBD1	TRBJ2-3	TRBV4-1	TGCGCCAGCAGCCAATTACAGGGGCTGAAGGCAGATACGCAGTATTTT	CASSQLQGLKADTQYF
once	.	TRBJ2-4	TRBV27	TGTGCCAGCAGTTCTGGGGGGATAGAAAACATTCAGTACTTC	CASSSGGIENIQYF
.	.	TRBJ2-3	TRBV5-4	TGTGCCAGCAGCTTGGCTGCAGGAATGCAGTATTTT	CASSLAAGMQYF
.	TRBD1	TRBJ1-1	TRBV7-2	TGTGCCAGCAGCAACGGACAGGGGGTGAACACTGAAGCTTTCTTT	CASSNGQGVNTEAFF